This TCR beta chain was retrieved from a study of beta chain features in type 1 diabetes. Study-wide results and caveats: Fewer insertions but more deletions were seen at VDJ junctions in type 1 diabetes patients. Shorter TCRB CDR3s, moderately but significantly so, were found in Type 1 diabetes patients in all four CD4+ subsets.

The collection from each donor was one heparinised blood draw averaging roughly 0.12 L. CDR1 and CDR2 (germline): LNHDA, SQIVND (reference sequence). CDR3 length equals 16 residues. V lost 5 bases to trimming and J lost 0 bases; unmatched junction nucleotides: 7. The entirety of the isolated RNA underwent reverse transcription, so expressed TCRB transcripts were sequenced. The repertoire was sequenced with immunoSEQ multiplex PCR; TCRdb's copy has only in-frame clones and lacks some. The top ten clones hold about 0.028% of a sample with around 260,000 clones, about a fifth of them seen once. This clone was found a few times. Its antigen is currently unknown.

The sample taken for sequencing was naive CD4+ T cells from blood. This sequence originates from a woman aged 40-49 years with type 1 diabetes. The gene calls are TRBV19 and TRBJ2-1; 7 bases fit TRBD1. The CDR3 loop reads CASSHRGQSSYNEQFF. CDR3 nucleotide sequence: TGTGCCAGTAGTCACAGGGGCCAGAGCTCCTACAATGAGCAGTTCTTC. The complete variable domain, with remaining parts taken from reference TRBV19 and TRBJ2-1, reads DGGITQSPKYLFRKEGQNVTLSCEQNLNHDAMYWYRQDPGQGLRLIYYSQIVNDFQKGDIAEGYSVSREKKESFPLTVTSAQKNPTAFYLCASSHRGQSSYNEQFFGPGTRLTVL.